Below are 11 T cell receptor beta chains sequenced from a single sample in a study of CD4 T cells in relation to SARS-CoV-2 and coronaviruses. Measured with immunoSEQ multiplex PCR; TCRdb has only the in-frame clones, and not every one. The sample contains about 38,000 clones, roughly 90% of which appear only once. The sequenced material came from memory CD4+ T cells from PBMCs. The source of these receptors is an adult with COVID-19.

In nucleotides, the CDR3 is TGTGCCACCAGTGGTGGACAGGGGGTGTACAATGAGCAGTTCTTC. Protein sequence: CATSGGQGVYNEQFF. V gene TRBV24-1 combines with J gene TRBJ2-1, with 10 bases fitting TRBD1. The length of the CDR3 is 15 residues. The germline CDR1 and CDR2 sequences are KGHDR and SFDVKD. J gave up 4 bases and V 5 bases, and 4 bases lay outside the gene matches.

This clone was recorded a few times. A junction end diverges from the germline sequence, so it may reflect a read error. This sequence joins TRBV11-3 and TRBJ1-2, with D hard to call. The germline V gene encodes CDR1 SGHNT and CDR2 YENEEA. The CDR3 covers 14 residues. The CDR3 here is CASSSNRKNYDYTF. CDR3 bases: TGTGCCAGCAGCTCAAACCGAAAGAACTATGACTACACCTTC.

The CDR3 DNA follows: TGTGCCAGCAGCCAAGATCCGGGACAGCAGAACACTGAAGCTTTCTTT. As protein: CASSQDPGQQNTEAFF. This chain joins TRBV4-2 and TRBJ1-1; 7 bases line up with TRBD1. The V and J ends lost 0 bases and 1 base, in that order; junction bases with no gene match: 5. The germline V gene encodes CDR1 LGHNA and CDR2 YNFKEQ. This CDR3 is built from 16 residues.

This clone was seen once. The V call is TRBV29-1, the J call TRBJ1-3, with D possibly TRBD1 on 5 matching bases. V was shortened by 2 bases and J by 8 bases, with 22 bases between the two germline ends. CDR1 is SQVTM and CDR2 is ANQGSEA in the germline V gene. The CDR3 extends over 16 amino acids. The CDR3 here is CSVEPRGRGGRDTIYF. In DNA, the CDR3 is TGCAGCGTTGAACCACGAGGGAGGGGAGGTCGGGACACCATATATTTT.

The chain couples TRBV4-1 to TRBJ1-4; 8 nucleotides agree with TRBD1. CDR1 and CDR2 from the germline V gene are MGHRA and YSYEKL. The CDR3 has 15 residues. Losses at the gene ends were 3 bases for V and 7 bases for J; bases not matched to a gene: 7. The CDR3 here is CASSQTGTGLEKLFF. The CDR3 DNA is TGCGCCAGCAGCCAGACCGGGACAGGCCTTGAAAAACTGTTTTTT.

The chain recombines TRBV6-1 with TRBJ2-5; D gene unclear. CDR1 and CDR2 from the germline V gene are MNHNS and SASEGT. This CDR3 contains 12 residues. V lost 1 base and J lost 9, with 9 bases in between. The DNA of the CDR3 is TGTGCCAGCAGTGAAGGGCCCACGGCCCAGTACTTC. Translated, it gives CASSEGPTAQYF.

The chain employs TRBV7-2 and TRBJ2-5, with D possibly being TRBD2 (5 bases). The CDR3 runs 14 residues. The germline V gene has CDR1 SGHTA and CDR2 FQGNSA. Trimming stripped 1 base from V and 3 bases from J, with 9 bases between. The CDR3 coding sequence is TGTGCCAGCAGCTTAGTGGCCGGGAAAGAGACCCAGTACTTC. Protein sequence: CASSLVAGKETQYF.

The chain links TRBV20-1 to TRBJ2-7, with 10 bases aligning to TRBD2. CDR1 and CDR2 from the germline V gene are DFQATT and SNEGSKA (reference sequence). J was trimmed by 4 bases and V by 3 bases; bases with no gene match: 9. This CDR3 region has 15 residues. CDR3 protein: CSASSASGGAYEQYF. For the CDR3, the DNA is TGCAGTGCTAGTTCGGCTAGCGGGGGCGCATACGAGCAGTACTTC.

This chain links TRBV5-4 with TRBJ1-1; D remains ambiguous. CDR1 SGHNT and CDR2 YYREEE come from the germline V gene (reference sequence). This CDR3 contains 14 residues. V was pared by 0 bases and J by 2 bases, with 8 bases between. CDR3 bases: TGTGCCAGCAGCTTGGAGTTGGGTAACACTGAAGCTTTCTTT. It specifies CASSLELGNTEAFF.

The chain employs TRBV5-5 and TRBJ2-3; TRBD2 matches 11 bases. The trim removed 3 bases at V and 11 bases at J, leaving 2 bases unmatched. This CDR3 is built from 12 residues. Germline V gene sequence: CDR1 SGHKS, CDR2 YYEKEE (reference sequence). The CDR3 protein is CASSSTSGGQYF. For the CDR3, the DNA is TGTGCCAGCAGCTCCACTAGCGGGGGGCAGTATTTT. The complete variable domain, with remaining parts taken from reference TRBV5-5 and TRBJ2-3, reads DAGVTQSPTHLIKTRGQQVTLRCSPISGHKSVSWYQQVLGQGPQFIFQYYEKEERGRGNFPDRFSARQFPNYSSELNVNALLLGDSALYLCASSSTSGGQYFGPGTRLTVL.

This clone has just a few counts. The chain links TRBV29-1 to TRBJ1-6; D unclear. Germline V gene data show CDR1 as SQVTM and CDR2 as ANQGSEA. This CDR3 has 13 residues. Trimming shortened V by 4 bases and J by 5 bases, and 9 bases separated the two germline ends. This CDR3 is CSVATVDNSPLHF. The CDR3 region has the DNA TGCAGCGTTGCAACAGTTGATAATTCACCCCTCCACTTT.